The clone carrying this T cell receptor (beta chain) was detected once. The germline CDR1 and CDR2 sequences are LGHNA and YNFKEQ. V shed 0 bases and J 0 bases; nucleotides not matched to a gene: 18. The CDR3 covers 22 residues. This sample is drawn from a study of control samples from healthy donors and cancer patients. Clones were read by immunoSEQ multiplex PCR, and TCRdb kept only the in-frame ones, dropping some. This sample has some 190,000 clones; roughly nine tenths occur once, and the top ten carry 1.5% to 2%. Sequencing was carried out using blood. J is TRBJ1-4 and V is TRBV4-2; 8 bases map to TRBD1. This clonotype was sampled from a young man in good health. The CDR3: CASSQDLPLKDRVFATNEKLFF. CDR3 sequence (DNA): TGTGCCAGCAGCCAAGATCTCCCACTCAAGGACAGGGTTTTCGCAACTAATGAAAAACTGTTTTTT.